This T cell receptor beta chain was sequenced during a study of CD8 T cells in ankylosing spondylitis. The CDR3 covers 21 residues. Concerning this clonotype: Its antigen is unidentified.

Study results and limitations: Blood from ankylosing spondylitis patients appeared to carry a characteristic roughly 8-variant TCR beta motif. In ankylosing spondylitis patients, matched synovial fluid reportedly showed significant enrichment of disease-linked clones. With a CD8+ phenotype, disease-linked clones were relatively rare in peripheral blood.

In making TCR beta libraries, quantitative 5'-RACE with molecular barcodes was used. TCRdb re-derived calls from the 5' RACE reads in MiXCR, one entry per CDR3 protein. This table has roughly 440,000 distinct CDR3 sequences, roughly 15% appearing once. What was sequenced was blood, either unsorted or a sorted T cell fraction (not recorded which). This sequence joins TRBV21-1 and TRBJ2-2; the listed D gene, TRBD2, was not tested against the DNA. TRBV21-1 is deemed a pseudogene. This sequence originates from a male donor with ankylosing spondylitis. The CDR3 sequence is CASSNCELVQRIGWSTGELFF. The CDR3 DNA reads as TGTGCCAGCAGCAACTGTGAGTTGGTCCAGCGGATCGGATGGAGCACCGGGGAGCTGTTTTTT.